The 28 T cell receptor beta chains listed next were all sequenced from one sample in a study of blood T cell repertoires in COVID-19. Clones were sequenced by immunoSEQ multiplex PCR, and TCRdb holds only the in-frame ones, with some missing. The data hold approximately 150,000 clones, with about 79% observed a single time. Material: PBMCs or T cells enriched from blood (not recorded which). The receptors come from a man aged 50 to 60 who had recovered from COVID-19.

The genes are TRBV19 and TRBJ1-5; unclear D gene. Germline-derived CDR1 and CDR2 are LNHDA and SQIVND (reference sequence). This CDR3 is 14 amino acids long. Deletions cut 3 bases from V and 0 bases from J, with 6 bases between. The CDR3 DNA follows: TGTGCCAGTAGTATCCGGGGTAGCAATCAGCCCCAGCATTTT. Its translation is CASSIRGSNQPQHF. Together with reference TRBV19 and TRBJ1-5, the CDR3 gives the full variable domain: DGGITQSPKYLFRKEGQNVTLSCEQNLNHDAMYWYRQDPGQGLRLIYYSQIVNDFQKGDIAEGYSVSREKKESFPLTVTSAQKNPTAFYLCASSIRGSNQPQHFGDGTRLSIL.

The gene calls are TRBV5-1 and TRBJ2-1; 9 bases align to TRBD2. The J segment lost 2 bases and the V segment lost 2 bases, leaving 5 bases of the junction unmatched. Germline V gene lookup returns CDR1 SGHRS and CDR2 YFSETQ. This CDR3 comprises 16 residues. The DNA of the CDR3 is TGCGCCAGCAGCTTATCGGGGACTAGCCCCTACAATGAGCAGTTCTTC. Its protein is CASSLSGTSPYNEQFF. Full variable domain (rest looked up from reference TRBV5-1 and TRBJ2-1): KAGVTQTPRYLIKTRGQQVTLSCSPISGHRSVSWYQQTPGQGLQFLFEYFSETQRNKGNFPGRFSGRQFSNSRSEMNVSTLELGDSALYLCASSLSGTSPYNEQFFGPGTRLTVL.

In DNA form, the CDR3 reads TGTGCCAGTAGTACCGGACAGGACTACGAGCAGTACTTC. Its translation: CASSTGQDYEQYF. V and J are TRBV19 and TRBJ2-7; 7 bases map to TRBD1. V shed 4 bases, J shed 3 bases, and the junction held 3 bases outside the gene matches. The germline V gene has CDR1 LNHDA and CDR2 SQIVND (reference sequence). This CDR3 has 13 amino acids.

This clone was observed a few times. This rearrangement joins TRBV7-3 to TRBJ1-2; the D gene is possibly TRBD1 (5 bases). CDR3 size: 15 residues. Per germline, CDR1 SGHTA and CDR2 FQGTGA. Trimming took off 5 bases at V and 6 bases at J, with 19 bases between the two ends. The CDR3 region is CASSPQGGVSDGYTF. The DNA for the CDR3 is TGTGCCAGCAGCCCCCAGGGAGGTGTATCTGATGGCTACACCTTC.

This clone showed up just once. The chain combines TRBV19 with TRBJ1-2; 8 positions match TRBD1. The CDR3 covers 15 residues. Germline V gene sequence: CDR1 LNHDA, CDR2 SQIVND (reference sequence). V lost 5 bases and J lost 4; bases outside the gene matches: 9. The CDR3 here is CASSPNGQGIYGYTF. The CDR3, as DNA: TGTGCCAGTAGTCCAAACGGACAGGGCATCTATGGCTACACCTTC.

The chain combines TRBV27 with TRBJ2-1, with 9 bases lining up with TRBD2. Germline V gene data show CDR1 as MNHEY and CDR2 as SMNVEV (reference sequence). The CDR3 covers 14 residues. Trimming at V came to 3 bases and at J to 5 bases, leaving 2 bases not matched to a gene. DNA of the CDR3: TGTGCCAGCAGTTTCCCTAGCGGGGACAATGAGCAGTTCTTC. Protein: CASSFPSGDNEQFF.

The chain is built from TRBV28 and TRBJ2-7; D gene uncertain. There are 14 residues in the CDR3. Germline V gives CDR1 MDHEN, CDR2 SYDVKM. Deletions cut 5 bases from V and 0 bases from J, with 11 bases between. This CDR3 is CASSPIQNSYEQYF. The CDR3 coding sequence is TGTGCCAGCAGTCCCATTCAGAACTCCTACGAGCAGTACTTC. Based on the CDR3 plus reference TRBV28 and TRBJ2-7, the full variable domain is DVKVTQSSRYLVKRTGEKVFLECVQDMDHENMFWYRQDPGLGLRLIYFSYDVKMKEKGDIPEGYSVSREKKERFSLILESASTNQTSMYLCASSPIQNSYEQYFGPGTRLTVT.

The chain uses TRBV24-1 and TRBJ2-7; D gene ambiguous. The CDR3 is 13 amino acids. Germline CDR1 and CDR2: KGHDR and SFDVKD. Trimming shortened V by 4 bases and J by 3 bases, and 9 bases separated the two germline ends. The CDR3 DNA follows: TGTGCCACCAGTGACTCGAACATCTACGAGCAGTACTTC. It yields the protein CATSDSNIYEQYF.

The chain employs TRBV5-4 and TRBJ2-3; TRBD2 matches at 12 bases. J was trimmed by 4 bases and V by 4 bases; bases with no gene match: 7. Germline V gene lookup returns CDR1 SGHNT and CDR2 YYREEE (reference sequence). The CDR3 totals 16 residues. The CDR3 sequence is CASSMTSGGVADTQYF. CDR3 DNA sequence: TGTGCCAGCAGCATGACTAGCGGGGGAGTAGCAGATACGCAGTATTTT.

The chain links TRBV6-5 to TRBJ1-5, with 7 bases that match TRBD1. This CDR3 spans 15 amino acids. CDR1 and CDR2 from the germline V gene are MNHEY and SVGAGI. With V trimmed by 8 bases and J by 1 base, 8 bases remained unmatched. The CDR3 is CASGKGAGSNQPQHF. Here the CDR3 DNA reads TGTGCCAGCGGGAAGGGGGCAGGAAGCAATCAGCCCCAGCATTTT.

The chain links TRBV19 to TRBJ1-6, with 8 bases identical to TRBD1. CDR1 is LNHDA and CDR2 is SQIVND in the germline V gene (reference sequence). There are 16 residues in the CDR3. J lost 9 bases, V lost 3 bases, and 10 bases had no gene match. The chain's CDR3 is CASSIIRQGFRSPLHF. CDR3 DNA sequence: TGTGCCAGTAGTATTATAAGACAGGGGTTTCGTTCACCCCTCCACTTT. The whole variable domain, filled in from reference TRBV19 and TRBJ1-6, reads DGGITQSPKYLFRKEGQNVTLSCEQNLNHDAMYWYRQDPGQGLRLIYYSQIVNDFQKGDIAEGYSVSREKKESFPLTVTSAQKNPTAFYLCASSIIRQGFRSPLHFGNGTRLTVT.

The rearrangement joins TRBV9 to TRBJ1-5; D unresolved. There are 15 residues in the CDR3. Germline values: CDR1 SGDLS, CDR2 YYNGEE. The V and J ends lost 0 bases and 3 bases respectively, with 10 bases between them. CDR3 nucleotide sequence: TGTGCCAGCAGCGTAGGCGGCGAAACCAATCAGCCCCAGCATTTT. The encoded protein is CASSVGGETNQPQHF.

The table lists this clone with a few counts. The V call is TRBV5-6, the J call TRBJ1-2, with 7 bases lining up with TRBD1. V shed 2 bases and J 4 bases; nucleotides not matched to a gene: 5. CDR3 length: 14 amino acids. Germline V gives CDR1 SGHDT, CDR2 YYEEEE. Written as DNA, the CDR3 is TGTGCCAGCAGCTTAGGACAGGCGGGCTATGGCTACACCTTC. It yields the protein CASSLGQAGYGYTF.

This chain links TRBV28 with TRBJ1-3, with TRBD1 identical over 8 bases. Germline-derived CDR1 and CDR2 are MDHEN and SYDVKM. The trim removed 3 bases at V and 4 bases at J, leaving 2 bases unmatched. CDR3 length equals 14 residues. The CDR3: CASSFRDRGNTIYF. CDR3 in DNA: TGTGCCAGCAGTTTCAGGGACAGGGGAAACACCATATATTTT.

The chain links TRBV6-5 to TRBJ1-2; D may be TRBD1 (5 bases). The length of the CDR3 is 14 residues. With 6 bases removed from V and 8 bases from J, the gap between germline ends came to 19 bases. Germline V gene lookup returns CDR1 MNHEY and CDR2 SVGAGI. The CDR3 DNA reads TGTGCCAGCAGCCCCGCTGGGGGGAAGATGGGCTACACCTTC. Its protein product is CASSPAGGKMGYTF.

This clone showed up just a few times. V is TRBV7-8 and J is TRBJ2-1, with 8 positions matching TRBD2. CDR1 is SGHVS and CDR2 is FQNEAQ in the germline V gene. The CDR3 covers 15 residues. The trim removed 3 bases at V and 4 bases at J, leaving 5 bases unmatched. The DNA for the CDR3 is TGTGCCAGCAGCTTTCGGGGGGGCCTTTACAATGAGCAGTTCTTC. It encodes CASSFRGGLYNEQFF.

This clone was seen once. The chain links TRBV2 to TRBJ2-7; D is undetermined. CDR1 and CDR2 (germline): SNHLY, FYNNEI. V was cut by 1 base and J by 4 bases, with 5 bases left in between. This CDR3 is 12 amino acids long. The CDR3 DNA is TGTGCCAGCAGTGAAGGTCTGTACGAGCAGTACTTC. The encoded protein is CASSEGLYEQYF.

V gene TRBV7-9 combines with J gene TRBJ2-3; 9 bases fit TRBD2. Trimming took 6 bases from V and 4 from J; bases not matched to a gene: 11. This CDR3 region has 16 residues. Germline CDR1 is SEHNR and CDR2 is FQNEAQ (reference sequence). The CDR3 nucleotides are TGTGCCAGCAGTCCTTTTGCGGGGGGGAGGGCAGATACGCAGTATTTT. Translating it yields CASSPFAGGRADTQYF.

The chain has TRBV6-1 and TRBJ1-5; 7 positions match TRBD1. Trimming at V came to 4 bases and at J to 0 bases, leaving 9 bases not matched to a gene. This CDR3 is 17 amino acids long. CDR1 and CDR2 from the germline V gene are MNHNS and SASEGT. The CDR3 region has the DNA TGTGCCAGCAGTGGGGGCGGGACAGAGAATAGCAATCAGCCCCAGCATTTT. Amino acids: CASSGGGTENSNQPQHF.

J is TRBJ2-5 and V is TRBV19; 8 bases map to TRBD2. The CDR3 totals 16 residues. V gave up 5 bases and J gave up 2 bases; unmatched junction bases: 10. In germline, CDR1 is LNHDA, CDR2 SQIVND (reference sequence). The CDR3 sequence: CASSVLSGGGQETQYF. In DNA form, the CDR3 reads TGTGCCAGTAGTGTCCTCAGCGGGGGAGGGCAAGAGACCCAGTACTTC.

As for this clone: Germline and junction disagree at one end, which may indicate a read error. The chain joins TRBV7-2 to TRBJ1-2, with 7 bases aligning to TRBD1. This CDR3 is 16 amino acids long. Germline values: CDR1 SGHTA, CDR2 FQGNSA. The CDR3 loop reads CASRSLIPWQGVPSGF. CDR3 nucleotide sequence: TGTGCCAGCAGATCCTTAATCCCGTGGCAGGGGGTACCCAGCGGCTTC.

The V and J genes are TRBV3-1 (or the pseudogene TRBV3-2) and TRBJ1-6, with D unresolved. The germline gives CDR1 LGHDT, CDR2 YNNKEL (reference sequence). Between the trimmed V and J ends, which lost 3 bases and 7 bases, there was a span of 4 bases. The CDR3 is 12 residues long. The CDR3 DNA reads TGTGCCAGCAGCCACAGGAATTCACCCCTCCACTTT. It is translated as CASSHRNSPLHF.

The chain recombines TRBV7-8 with TRBJ1-5; 7 positions match TRBD1. V was pared by 5 bases and J by 4 bases, with 14 bases of the junction left unmatched. CDR1 and CDR2 (germline): SGHVS, FQNEAQ. The CDR3 extends over 17 amino acids. The CDR3 coding sequence is TGTGCCAGCAGCCGAGATGCCCAACAGGGGCGAAATCAGCCCCAGCATTTT. Its translation is CASSRDAQQGRNQPQHF.

The V gene is TRBV7-8, the J gene TRBJ2-7, with D unresolved. Germline CDR1 SGHVS, CDR2 FQNEAQ. Trimming stripped 0 bases from V and 0 bases from J, with 6 bases between. The CDR3 extends over 14 amino acids. CDR3 coding DNA: TGTGCCAGCAGCTTAGCGTCCAGCTCCTACGAGCAGTACTTC. Translation: CASSLASSSYEQYF. Full variable domain (missing parts from reference TRBV7-8 and TRBJ2-7): GAGVSQSPRYKVAKRGQDVALRCDPISGHVSLFWYQQALGQGPEFLTYFQNEAQLDKSGLPSDRFFAERPEGSVSTLKIQRTQQEDSAVYLCASSLASSSYEQYFGPGTRLTVT.

This sequence joins TRBV19 and TRBJ1-5; TRBD1 matches 10 bases. The V gene end was trimmed by 6 bases and the J gene end by 5 bases; junction bases not matched to a gene: 10. The germline gives CDR1 LNHDA, CDR2 SQIVND (reference sequence). This CDR3 is built from 16 residues. The CDR3 loop reads CASRTGTGVEYQPQHF. The CDR3 nucleotides read TGTGCCAGTAGGACAGGGACAGGGGTGGAGTATCAGCCCCAGCATTTT.

This sequence joins TRBV11-1 and TRBJ2-2; 7 positions match TRBD1. After removal of 4 bases from V and 0 bases from J, the junction contained 2 bases not matched to a gene. Germline lookup yields CDR1 SGHAT and CDR2 FQDESV (reference sequence). CDR3 length: 15 residues. CDR3 sequence: CASSSGTANTGELFF. CDR3 sequence (DNA): TGTGCCAGCAGCTCAGGGACAGCGAACACCGGGGAGCTGTTTTTT. The full variable domain, its missing parts supplied by reference TRBV11-1 and TRBJ2-2, is EAEVAQSPRYKITEKSQAVAFWCDPISGHATLYWYRQILGQGPELLVQFQDESVVDDSQLPKDRFSAERLKGVDSTLKIQPAELGDSAMYLCASSSGTANTGELFFGEGSRLTVL.

This chain links TRBV13 with TRBJ2-1, with 7 bases lining up with TRBD2. V shed 5 bases and J 3 bases; nucleotides not matched to a gene: 7. This CDR3 spans 15 amino acids. Germline V gene data show CDR1 as PRHDT and CDR2 as FYEKMQ (reference sequence). The CDR3 loop is CASSVLRGDYNEQFF. DNA of the CDR3: TGTGCCAGCAGCGTTCTTCGGGGGGACTACAATGAGCAGTTCTTC.

This chain links TRBV27 with TRBJ2-3, with 14 bases aligning to TRBD2. Germline V lookup: CDR1 MNHEY, CDR2 SMNVEV (reference sequence). The CDR3 spans 15 residues. J was trimmed by 6 bases and V by 4 bases; bases with no gene match: 3. In nucleotides, the CDR3 is TGTGCCAGCAGTTCCGGGACTAGCGGGGGTGATACGCAGTATTTT. Its protein product is CASSSGTSGGDTQYF.